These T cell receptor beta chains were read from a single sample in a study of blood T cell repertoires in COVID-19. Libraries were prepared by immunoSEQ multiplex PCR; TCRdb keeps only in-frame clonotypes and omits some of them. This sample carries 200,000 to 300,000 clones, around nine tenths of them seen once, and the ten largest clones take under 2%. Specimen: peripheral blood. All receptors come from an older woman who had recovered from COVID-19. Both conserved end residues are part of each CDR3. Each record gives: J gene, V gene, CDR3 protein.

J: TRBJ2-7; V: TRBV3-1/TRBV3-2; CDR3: CASSPGQGDYEQYF
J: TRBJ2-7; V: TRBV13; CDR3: CASSYRDRGTYEQYF
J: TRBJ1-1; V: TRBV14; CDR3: CASSLGQGSVAFF
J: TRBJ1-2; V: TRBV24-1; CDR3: CATSDLQGHYGYTF
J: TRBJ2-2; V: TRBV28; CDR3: CASSLVLVLGGELFF
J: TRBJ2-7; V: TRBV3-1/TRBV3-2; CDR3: CASSQERYLNYEQYF
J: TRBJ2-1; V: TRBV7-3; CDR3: CASSTRTGAMGNEQFF
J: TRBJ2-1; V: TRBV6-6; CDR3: CASSRSSGGSSYNEQFF
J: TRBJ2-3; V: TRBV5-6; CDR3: CASSLYGRGADTQYF
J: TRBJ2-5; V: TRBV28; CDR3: CASTQRGFRDVQTQYF
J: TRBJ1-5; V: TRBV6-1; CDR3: CASSDRSRGNQPQHF
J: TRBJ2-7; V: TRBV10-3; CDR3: CAIRQASYEQYF
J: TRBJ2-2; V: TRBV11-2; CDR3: CASSFTWDRGLGELFF
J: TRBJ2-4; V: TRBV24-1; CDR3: CATSDPHGGQGVPKNIQYF
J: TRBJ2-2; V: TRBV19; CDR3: CASSISRDTNTGELFF
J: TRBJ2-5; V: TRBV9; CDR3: CASSVAPAGGLMETQYF
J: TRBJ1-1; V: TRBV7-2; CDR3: CASSSGHNTEAFF
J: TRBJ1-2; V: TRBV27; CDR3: CASSWMGQGYGYTF
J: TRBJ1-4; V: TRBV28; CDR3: CASSALPGQGEKLFF
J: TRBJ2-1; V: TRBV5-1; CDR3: CASSLVGVSYNEQFF
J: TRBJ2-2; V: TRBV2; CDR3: CASKDRPNTGELFF
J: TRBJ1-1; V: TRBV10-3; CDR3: CAIRGTGSNTEAFF
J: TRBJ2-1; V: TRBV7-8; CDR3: CASSQPTSGRRGNEQFF
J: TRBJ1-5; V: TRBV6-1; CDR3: CASSDRGRGQPQHF
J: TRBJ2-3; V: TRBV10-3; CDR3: CATLAGGPSDTQYF
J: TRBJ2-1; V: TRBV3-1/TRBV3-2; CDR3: CASSSDPGGRKQFF
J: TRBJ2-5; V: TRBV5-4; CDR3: CASSLDPDSQETQYF
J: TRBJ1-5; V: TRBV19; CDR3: CASSITGYSNQPQHF
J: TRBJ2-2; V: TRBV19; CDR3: CATREQGWTGELFF
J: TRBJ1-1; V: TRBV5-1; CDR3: CASSLELQELNTEAFF
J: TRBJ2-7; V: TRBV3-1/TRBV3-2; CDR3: CASSQGPPGYEQYF
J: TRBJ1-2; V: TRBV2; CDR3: CASSSGTGPNYGYTF
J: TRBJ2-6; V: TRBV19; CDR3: CASNKDRLAGANVLTF